This T cell receptor beta chain was found in a study of T cell repertoires in cytomegalovirus infection. In the study overall: Public TCR beta signatures were indicative of both CMV infection and a matching HLA type. Study results and caveats: CMV carriers having the relevant HLA were flagged by cumulative public TCR beta family frequency.

Worth noting for this clonotype: Its antigen is as yet unknown.

CDR1 and CDR2 (germline): LNHDA, SQIVND (reference sequence). V was shortened by 11 bases and J by 4 bases, with 19 bases between the two germline ends. The CDR3 has 14 residues. MiXCR, run by TCRdb on the reads, gives a single entry per CDR3 protein. This table holds approximately 1,000,000 distinct CDR3 sequences, approximately 32% found once. The chain has TRBV19 and TRBJ2-3; a possible D gene is TRBD2 (6 bases). The specimen was cultured CD8+ T cells from PBMCs, collected from culture after CMV antigen stimulation. This sequence was found in a human donor in good health (CMV status not recorded). Some clones in this sample may be carry-over from other donors' samples. CDR3 in amino acids: CAVALAGTSDTQYF. DNA of the CDR3: TGTGCCGTTGCCCTCGCGGGGACCTCAGATACGCAGTATTTT.